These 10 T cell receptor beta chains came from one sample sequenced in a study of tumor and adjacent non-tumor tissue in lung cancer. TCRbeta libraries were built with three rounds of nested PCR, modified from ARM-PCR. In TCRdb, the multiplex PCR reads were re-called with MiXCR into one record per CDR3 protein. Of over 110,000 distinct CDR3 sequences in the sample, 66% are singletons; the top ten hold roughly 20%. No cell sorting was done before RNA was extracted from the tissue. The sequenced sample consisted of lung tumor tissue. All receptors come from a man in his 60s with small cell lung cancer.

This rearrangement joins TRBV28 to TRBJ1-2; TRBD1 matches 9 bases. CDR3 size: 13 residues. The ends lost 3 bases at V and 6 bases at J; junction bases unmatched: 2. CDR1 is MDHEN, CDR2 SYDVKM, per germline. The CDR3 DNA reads TGTGCCAGCAGTTTGGGACAGGGCCATGGCTACACCTTC. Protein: CASSLGQGHGYTF.

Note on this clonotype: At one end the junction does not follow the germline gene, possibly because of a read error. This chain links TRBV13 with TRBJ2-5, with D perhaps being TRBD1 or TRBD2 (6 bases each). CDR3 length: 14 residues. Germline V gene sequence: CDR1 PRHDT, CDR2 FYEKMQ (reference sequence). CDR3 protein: CVSSSGGVRETQYF. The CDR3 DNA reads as TGTGTCAGCAGCTCCGGGGGCGTCCGAGAGACCCAGTACTTC.

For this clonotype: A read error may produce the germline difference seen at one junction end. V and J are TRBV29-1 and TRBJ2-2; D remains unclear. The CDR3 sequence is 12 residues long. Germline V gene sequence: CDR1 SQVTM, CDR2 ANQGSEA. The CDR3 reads CGVEGNTGELFF. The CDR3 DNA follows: TGCGGCGTTGAAGGGAACACCGGGGAGCTGTTTTTT.

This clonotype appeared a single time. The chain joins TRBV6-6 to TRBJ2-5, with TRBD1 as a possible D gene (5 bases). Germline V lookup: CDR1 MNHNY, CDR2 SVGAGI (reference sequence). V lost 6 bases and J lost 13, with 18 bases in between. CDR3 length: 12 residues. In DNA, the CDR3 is TGTGCCAGCAGCCAGGGCGTAGAGACTCGGTACTTC. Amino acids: CASSQGVETRYF.

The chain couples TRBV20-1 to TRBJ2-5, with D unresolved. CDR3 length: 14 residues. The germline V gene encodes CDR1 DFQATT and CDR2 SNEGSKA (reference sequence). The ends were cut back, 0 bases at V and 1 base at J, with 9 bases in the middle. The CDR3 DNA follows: TGCAGTGCTAGAGATATTTCGGGCCAAGAGACCCAGTACTTC. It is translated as CSARDISGQETQYF.

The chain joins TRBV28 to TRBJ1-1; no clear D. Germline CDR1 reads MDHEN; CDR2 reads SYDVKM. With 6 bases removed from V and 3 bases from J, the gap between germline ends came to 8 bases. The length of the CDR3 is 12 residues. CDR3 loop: CASRDSYTEAFF. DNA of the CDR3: TGTGCCAGCAGGGACTCCTACACTGAAGCTTTCTTT. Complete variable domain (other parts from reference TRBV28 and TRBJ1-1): DVKVTQSSRYLVKRTGEKVFLECVQDMDHENMFWYRQDPGLGLRLIYFSYDVKMKEKGDIPEGYSVSREKKERFSLILESASTNQTSMYLCASRDSYTEAFFGQGTRLTVV.

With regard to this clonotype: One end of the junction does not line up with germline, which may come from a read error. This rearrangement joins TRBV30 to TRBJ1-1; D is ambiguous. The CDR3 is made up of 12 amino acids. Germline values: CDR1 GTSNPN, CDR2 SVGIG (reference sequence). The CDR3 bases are TGTGTCTGGACGAACGGCAACACTGAAGCTTTCTTT. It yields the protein CVWTNGNTEAFF.

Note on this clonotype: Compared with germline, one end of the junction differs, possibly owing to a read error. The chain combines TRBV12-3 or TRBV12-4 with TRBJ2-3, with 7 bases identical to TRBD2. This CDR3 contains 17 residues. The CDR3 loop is CVSSDLGLVGGTDTQYF. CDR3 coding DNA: TGTGTCAGCAGCGATCTCGGACTAGTGGGCGGCACAGATACGCAGTATTTT.

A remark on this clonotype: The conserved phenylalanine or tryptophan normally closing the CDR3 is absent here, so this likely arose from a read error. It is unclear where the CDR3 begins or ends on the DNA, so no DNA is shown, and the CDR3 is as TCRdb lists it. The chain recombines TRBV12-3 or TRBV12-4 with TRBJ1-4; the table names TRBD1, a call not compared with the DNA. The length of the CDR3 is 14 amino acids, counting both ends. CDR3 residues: CASSPTGRNEKLFL.

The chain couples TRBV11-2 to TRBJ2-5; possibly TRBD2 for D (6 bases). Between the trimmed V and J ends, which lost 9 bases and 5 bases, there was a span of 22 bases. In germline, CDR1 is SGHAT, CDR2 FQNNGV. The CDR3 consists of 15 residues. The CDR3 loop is CARSPRDGSWETQYF. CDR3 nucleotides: TGTGCCAGGAGCCCCCGTGACGGGAGCTGGGAGACCCAGTACTTC.